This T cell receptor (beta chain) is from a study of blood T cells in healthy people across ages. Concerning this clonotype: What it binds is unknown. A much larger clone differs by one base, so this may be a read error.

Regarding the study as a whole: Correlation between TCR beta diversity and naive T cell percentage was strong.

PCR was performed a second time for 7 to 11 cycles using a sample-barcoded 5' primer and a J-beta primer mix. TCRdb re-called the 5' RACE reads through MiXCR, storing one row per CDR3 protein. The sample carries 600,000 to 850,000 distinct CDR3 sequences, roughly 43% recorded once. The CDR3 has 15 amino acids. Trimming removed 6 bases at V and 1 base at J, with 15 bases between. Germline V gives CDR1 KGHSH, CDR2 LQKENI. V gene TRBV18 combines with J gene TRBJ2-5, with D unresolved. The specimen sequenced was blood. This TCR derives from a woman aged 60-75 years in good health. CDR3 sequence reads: CASSTRAGVQETQYF. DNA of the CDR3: TGTGCCAGCTCCACACGTGCTGGTGTCCAAGAGACCCAGTACTTC.